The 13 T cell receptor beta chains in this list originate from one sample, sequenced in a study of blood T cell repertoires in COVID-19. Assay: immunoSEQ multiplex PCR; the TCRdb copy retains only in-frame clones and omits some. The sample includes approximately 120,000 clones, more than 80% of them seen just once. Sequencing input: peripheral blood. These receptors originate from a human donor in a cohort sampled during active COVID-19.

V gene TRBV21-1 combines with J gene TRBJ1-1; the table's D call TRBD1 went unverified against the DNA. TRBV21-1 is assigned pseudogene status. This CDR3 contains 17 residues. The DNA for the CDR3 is TGTGCCAGCAGCAAAGGAGCCCGACAGGGGATGAACACTGAAGCTTTCTTT. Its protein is CASSKGARQGMNTEAFF.

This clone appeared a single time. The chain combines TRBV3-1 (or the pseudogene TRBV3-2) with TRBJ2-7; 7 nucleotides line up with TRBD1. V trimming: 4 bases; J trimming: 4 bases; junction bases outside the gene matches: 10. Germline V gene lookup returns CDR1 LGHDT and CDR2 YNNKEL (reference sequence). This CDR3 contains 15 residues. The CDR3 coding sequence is TGTGCCAGCAGCCCAGGGACAGAACGAGGTTACGAGCAGTACTTC. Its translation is CASSPGTERGYEQYF.

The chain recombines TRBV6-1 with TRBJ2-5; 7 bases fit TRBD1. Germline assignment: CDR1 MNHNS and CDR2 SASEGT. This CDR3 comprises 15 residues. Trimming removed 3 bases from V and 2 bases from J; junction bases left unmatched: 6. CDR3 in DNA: TGTGCCAGCAGTGAGGGGTGGGGACAGCAAGAGACCCAGTACTTC. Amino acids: CASSEGWGQQETQYF.

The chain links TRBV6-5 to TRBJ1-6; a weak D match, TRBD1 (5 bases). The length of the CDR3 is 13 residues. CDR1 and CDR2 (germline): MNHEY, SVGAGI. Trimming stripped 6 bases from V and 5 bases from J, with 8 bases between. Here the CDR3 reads CASRRQNNSPLHF. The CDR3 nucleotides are TGTGCCAGCAGACGACAGAATAATTCACCCCTCCACTTT.

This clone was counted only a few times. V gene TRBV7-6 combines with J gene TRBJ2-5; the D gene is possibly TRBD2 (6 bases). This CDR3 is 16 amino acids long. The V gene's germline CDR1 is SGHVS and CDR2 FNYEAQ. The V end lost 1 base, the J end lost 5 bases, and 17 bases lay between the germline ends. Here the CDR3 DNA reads TGTGCCAGCAGCTTAGGTTCGGGAGATGCTAGGGAGACCCAGTACTTC. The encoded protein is CASSLGSGDARETQYF.

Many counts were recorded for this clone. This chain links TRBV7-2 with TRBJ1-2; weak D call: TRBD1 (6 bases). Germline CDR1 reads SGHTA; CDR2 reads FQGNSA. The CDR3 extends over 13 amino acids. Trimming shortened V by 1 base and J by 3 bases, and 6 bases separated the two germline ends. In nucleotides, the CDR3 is TGTGCCAGCAGCTTAGGGGGGCACTATGGCTACACCTTC. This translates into CASSLGGHYGYTF. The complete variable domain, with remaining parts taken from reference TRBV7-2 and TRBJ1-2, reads GAGVSQSPSNKVTEKGKDVELRCDPISGHTALYWYRQSLGQGLEFLIYFQGNSAPDKSGLPSDRFSAERTGGSVSTLTIQRTQQEDSAVYLCASSLGGHYGYTFGSGTRLTVV.

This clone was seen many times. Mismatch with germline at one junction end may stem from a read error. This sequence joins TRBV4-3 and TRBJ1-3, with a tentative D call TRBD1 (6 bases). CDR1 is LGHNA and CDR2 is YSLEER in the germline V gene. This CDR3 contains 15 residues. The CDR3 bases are TGCGCCAGCAGCCAACCCGGACAGTCTGGAAATACCATATATTTT. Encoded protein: CASSQPGQSGNTIYF.

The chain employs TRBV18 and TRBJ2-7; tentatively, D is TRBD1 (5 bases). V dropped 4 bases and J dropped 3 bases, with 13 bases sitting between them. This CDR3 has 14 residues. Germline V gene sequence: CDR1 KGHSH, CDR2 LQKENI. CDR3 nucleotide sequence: TGTGCCAGCTCACTTATGGCTCAGGGCTACGAGCAGTACTTC. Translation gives CASSLMAQGYEQYF.

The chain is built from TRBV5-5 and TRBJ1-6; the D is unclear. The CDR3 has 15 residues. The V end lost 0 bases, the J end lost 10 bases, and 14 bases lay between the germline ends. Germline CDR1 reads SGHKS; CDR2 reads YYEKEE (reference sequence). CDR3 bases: TGTGCCAGCAGCTTGGAACCTCGGGGTAGATCACCCCTCCACTTT. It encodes CASSLEPRGRSPLHF.

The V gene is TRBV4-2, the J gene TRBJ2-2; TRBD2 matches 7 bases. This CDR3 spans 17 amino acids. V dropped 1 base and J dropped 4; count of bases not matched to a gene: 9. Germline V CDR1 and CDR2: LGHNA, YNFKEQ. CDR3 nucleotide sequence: TGTGCCAGCAGCCAAGGGGGGGGACTCACAACCACCGGGGAGCTGTTTTTT. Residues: CASSQGGGLTTTGELFF.

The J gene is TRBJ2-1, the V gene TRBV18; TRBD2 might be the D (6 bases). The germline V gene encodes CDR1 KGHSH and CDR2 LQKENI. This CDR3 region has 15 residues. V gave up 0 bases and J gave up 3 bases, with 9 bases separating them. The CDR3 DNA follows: TGTGCCAGCTCACCACCGTGGGGGGTCTACAATGAGCAGTTCTTC. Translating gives CASSPPWGVYNEQFF.

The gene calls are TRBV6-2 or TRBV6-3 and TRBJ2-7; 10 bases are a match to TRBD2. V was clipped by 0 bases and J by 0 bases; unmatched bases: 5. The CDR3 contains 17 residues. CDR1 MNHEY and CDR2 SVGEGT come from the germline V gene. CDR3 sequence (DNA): TGTGCCAGCAGTTACTCGACCCTAGCGGGAGACTCCTACGAGCAGTACTTC. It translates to CASSYSTLAGDSYEQYF.

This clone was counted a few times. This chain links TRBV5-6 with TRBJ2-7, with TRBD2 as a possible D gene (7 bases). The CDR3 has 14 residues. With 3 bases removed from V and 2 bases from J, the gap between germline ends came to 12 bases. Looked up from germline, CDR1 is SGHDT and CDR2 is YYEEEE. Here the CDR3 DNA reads TGTGCCAGCAGCTGGGAGGGACATCCCTACGAGCAGTACTTC. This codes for CASSWEGHPYEQYF. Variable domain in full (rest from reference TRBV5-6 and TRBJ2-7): DAGVTQSPTHLIKTRGQQVTLRCSPKSGHDTVSWYQQALGQGPQFIFQYYEEEERQRGNFPDRFSGHQFPNYSSELNVNALLLGDSALYLCASSWEGHPYEQYFGPGTRLTVT.